The 19 T cell receptor beta chains below were found in one sample sequenced in a study of blood T cell repertoires in COVID-19. Clones were read by immunoSEQ multiplex PCR, and TCRdb kept only the in-frame ones, dropping some. This table has around 200,000 clones, 80% to 85% appearing once. The sequenced material came from peripheral blood. These receptors all stem from a woman aged 40 to 49 with acute or convalescent COVID-19.

The V call is TRBV5-1, the J call TRBJ2-1; the match to TRBD2 covers 11 bases. J lost 8 bases, V lost 2 bases, and 3 bases had no gene match. Germline lookup yields CDR1 SGHRS and CDR2 YFSETQ. The CDR3 runs to 14 residues. The CDR3 spells CASSFSGGADEQFF. CDR3 DNA: TGCGCCAGCAGCTTTAGCGGGGGGGCCGATGAGCAGTTCTTC.

The rearrangement uses TRBV11-2 and TRBJ2-7, with D unclear. From germline, CDR1 is SGHAT and CDR2 FQNNGV. This CDR3 region has 12 residues. V shed 3 bases and J shed 5 bases, with 8 bases lying between them. CDR3 sequence: CASSFEAHEQYF. The CDR3 DNA follows: TGTGCCAGCAGCTTCGAGGCCCACGAGCAGTACTTC.

The chain has TRBV24-1 and TRBJ2-6; no firm D call. The CDR3 length is 14 residues. Germline V gene data show CDR1 as KGHDR and CDR2 as SFDVKD. Trimming shortened V by 4 bases and J by 0 bases, and 3 bases separated the two germline ends. The CDR3 DNA sequence: TGTGCCACCAGTGAGAGCTCTGGGGCCAACGTCCTGACTTTC. It encodes CATSESSGANVLTF.

The V gene is TRBV29-1, the J gene TRBJ2-2; 11 bases match TRBD1. The CDR3 covers 14 residues. With 7 bases clipped from V and 4 bases from J, the junction kept 5 bases outside the gene matches. CDR1 is SQVTM, CDR2 ANQGSEA, per germline. The CDR3 DNA is TGCAGCGCCGGGACAGGGGGGGGCACCGGGGAGCTGTTTTTT. It codes for CSAGTGGGTGELFF.

This clone was detected once. The V and J genes are TRBV15 and TRBJ2-6; D is perhaps TRBD2 (5 bases). CDR3 size: 20 residues. V was trimmed by 2 bases and J by 0 bases, leaving 20 bases between them. Looked up from germline, CDR1 is LNHNV and CDR2 is YYDKDF (reference sequence). In nucleotides, the CDR3 is TGTGCCACCAGCAGATGGAGCGGAGCCCCATTGCTCTCTGGGGCCAACGTCCTGACTTTC. It encodes CATSRWSGAPLLSGANVLTF. Using reference TRBV15 and TRBJ2-6 for the parts outside the CDR3, the full variable domain is DAMVIQNPRYQVTQFGKPVTLSCSQTLNHNVMYWYQQKSSQAPKLLFHYYDKDFNNEADTPDNFQSRRPNTSFCFLDIRSPGLGDTAMYLCATSRWSGAPLLSGANVLTFGAGSRLTVL.

The chain is built from TRBV6-6 and TRBJ1-1, with D uncertain. The V end was cut by 5 bases, the J end by 3 bases, with 7 bases between. CDR3 length: 12 residues. The germline V gene encodes CDR1 MNHNY and CDR2 SVGAGI (reference sequence). The DNA of the CDR3 is TGTGCCAGCAGTCTCGGGGACACTGAAGCTTTCTTT. It is translated as CASSLGDTEAFF.

The gene calls are TRBV7-8 and TRBJ1-2; D gene unclear. Per germline, CDR1 SGHVS and CDR2 FQNEAQ. V was shortened by 4 bases and J by 4 bases, with 19 bases between the two germline ends. CDR3 length: 16 amino acids. CDR3 residues: CASSSTVSTGIYGYTF. For the CDR3, the DNA is TGTGCCAGCAGCTCGACCGTAAGCACCGGGATCTATGGCTACACCTTC.

The J gene is TRBJ2-2, the V gene TRBV29-1, with 7 bases lining up with TRBD1. Looked up from germline, CDR1 is SQVTM and CDR2 is ANQGSEA. The CDR3 covers 12 residues. V shed 4 bases, J shed 7 bases, and the junction held 3 bases outside the gene matches. DNA of the CDR3: TGCAGCGTTGTACAGGGGAACGGGGAGCTGTTTTTT. It specifies CSVVQGNGELFF.

J is TRBJ2-2 and V is TRBV7-2; the D gene is possibly TRBD1 (7 bases). The CDR3 has 12 amino acids. The V gene's germline CDR1 is SGHTA and CDR2 FQGNSA. The CDR3 nucleotides read TGTGCAGGAGGGGGCTGGACCGGGGAGCTGTTTTTT. This gives the protein CAGGGWTGELFF.

V and J are TRBV28 and TRBJ2-5, with TRBD1 as a possible D gene (5 bases). Trimming cost V 5 bases and J 7 bases, with 14 bases left between them. CDR3 size: 13 residues. The germline gives CDR1 MDHEN, CDR2 SYDVKM. The CDR3 coding sequence is TGTGCCAGCAGTGGGGCCCTCCGTGCGACCCAGTACTTC. Translating gives CASSGALRATQYF.

V and J are TRBV7-2 and TRBJ2-7, with TRBD2 identical over 7 bases. Germline CDR1 SGHTA, CDR2 FQGNSA. Unmatched junction bases numbered 18, after V lost 0 bases and J lost 7 bases. This CDR3 contains 18 residues. The CDR3 reads CASSLALGLGAGFGEQYF. The CDR3 nucleotides are TGTGCCAGCAGCTTAGCGCTCGGGTTAGGAGCGGGGTTCGGGGAGCAGTACTTC.

The chain carries TRBV6-5 and TRBJ2-2; weak D call: TRBD1 (5 bases). The V end lost 5 bases, the J end lost 6 bases, and 16 bases lay between the germline ends. Germline loops: CDR1 MNHEY, CDR2 SVGAGI. The CDR3 sequence is 15 residues long. The CDR3 here is CASSKRTQRPGELFF. The DNA of the CDR3 is TGTGCCAGCAGTAAACGGACACAGAGGCCCGGGGAGCTGTTTTTT.

The chain links TRBV18 to TRBJ2-7; TRBD1 matches at 9 bases. Germline V lookup: CDR1 KGHSH, CDR2 LQKENI. V gave up 5 bases and J gave up 5 bases; unmatched junction bases: 7. The CDR3 length is 14 residues. CDR3 sequence: CASSAVGQGDEQYF. CDR3 nucleotides: TGTGCCAGCTCAGCAGTGGGACAGGGTGACGAGCAGTACTTC.

The rearrangement links TRBV7-6 to TRBJ2-1, with 8 bases matching TRBD2. After removal of 4 bases from V and 4 bases from J, the junction contained 6 bases not matched to a gene. The CDR3 consists of 15 residues. Germline CDR1 reads SGHVS; CDR2 reads FNYEAQ. The DNA for the CDR3 is TGTGCCAGCAGCTCGAGCGGGGGCACGTACAATGAGCAGTTCTTC. Protein product: CASSSSGGTYNEQFF.

This chain uses TRBV5-6 with TRBJ2-7, with D hard to call. The CDR3 is 13 amino acids. Looked up from germline, CDR1 is SGHDT and CDR2 is YYEEEE. V gave up 2 bases and J gave up 2 bases, with 8 bases separating them. DNA of the CDR3: TGTGCCAGCAGCTTTTGGGCCACCTACGAGCAGTACTTC. Amino acids: CASSFWATYEQYF.

The rearrangement joins TRBV3-1 (or the pseudogene TRBV3-2) to TRBJ2-5; D ambiguous. The CDR3 runs to 14 residues. Per germline, CDR1 LGHDT and CDR2 YNNKEL (reference sequence). Deletions cut 1 base from V and 2 bases from J, with 8 bases between. The CDR3, as DNA: TGTGCCAGCAGCCAAGTGAACTGGCAAGAGACCCAGTACTTC. Protein: CASSQVNWQETQYF.

This clone has at least ten counts. This chain uses TRBV5-4 with TRBJ2-7, with 7 bases fitting TRBD1. CDR1 is SGHNT, CDR2 YYREEE, per germline (reference sequence). After removal of 4 bases from V and 5 bases from J, the junction contained 6 bases not matched to a gene. CDR3 length: 13 amino acids. CDR3 loop: CASSPPQGDEQYF. CDR3 sequence (DNA): TGTGCCAGCAGCCCGCCCCAGGGGGACGAGCAGTACTTC.

This chain connects TRBV10-3 to TRBJ1-1; weak D call: TRBD1 (5 bases). Germline V gene data show CDR1 as ENHRY and CDR2 as SYGVKD. V lost 6 bases and J 4 bases, leaving 15 bases between the germline ends. The CDR3 is 14 amino acids. The CDR3 DNA follows: TGTGCCATCAGGTGGGACTCTGGTGGCACTGAAGCTTTCTTT. It yields the protein CAIRWDSGGTEAFF.

V is TRBV5-1 and J is TRBJ1-3, with a weak D call TRBD1 (5 bases). The germline gives CDR1 SGHRS, CDR2 YFSETQ. V lost 4 bases, J lost 0 bases, and 17 bases lay in between. The CDR3 length is 17 residues. The CDR3 DNA is TGCGCCAGCAGCCTAGACAGCACTGCGAGCTCTGGAAACACCATATATTTT. This sequence encodes CASSLDSTASSGNTIYF.